These 18 T cell receptor beta chains originate from one sample sequenced in a study of identical twins. TCRdb re-called the 5' RACE reads with MiXCR, one entry per CDR3 protein. Of over 550,000 distinct CDR3 sequences listed, just over 7% are singletons. Separately, the same data were catalogued under a study of yellow fever vaccine responses in identical twins.

Sequenced input: PBMCs. The receptor set was obtained from a woman aged 18-29 years in good health.

This clonotype was seen a few times. The CDR3 sequence: CASRADSWETQYF. The DNA for the CDR3 is TGTGCCAGCAGGGCGGACAGTTGGGAGACCCAGTACTTC. The V gene is TRBV28, the J gene TRBJ2-5; possible D gene TRBD1, 6 bases. Germline CDR1 MDHEN, CDR2 SYDVKM. Trimming left V 6 bases short and J 5 bases short, with 13 bases between. This CDR3 spans 13 amino acids.

The table lists this clonotype with a few counts. The V and J genes are TRBV10-2 and TRBJ2-7, with D possibly TRBD1 on 6 matching bases. The CDR3 has 14 residues. V shed 5 bases and J shed 4 bases, with 15 bases lying between them. CDR1 and CDR2 (germline): WSHSY, SAAADI. The CDR3 DNA follows: TGCGCCAGCAGTTCCACAGGGTTCCGGTACGAGCAGTACTTC. Translation gives CASSSTGFRYEQYF.

The chain employs TRBV13 and TRBJ2-3; the D gene is possibly TRBD1 (6 bases). Germline lookup yields CDR1 PRHDT and CDR2 FYEKMQ (reference sequence). This CDR3 is 15 amino acids long. The germline V and J ends were trimmed by 3 bases and 3 bases, with 13 bases remaining between them. CDR3 nucleotides: TGTGCCAGCAGCTTCAGGGGTATAGCGACAGATACGCAGTATTTT. Translated: CASSFRGIATDTQYF.

This clonotype was seen many times. The chain is built from TRBV5-1 and TRBJ2-1; TRBD1 matches at 10 bases. The CDR3 is 16 residues long. V was pared by 1 base and J by 4 bases, with 5 bases of the junction left unmatched. Germline CDR1 reads SGHRS; CDR2 reads YFSETQ. This CDR3 reads CASSLTGTGEYNEQFF. Here the CDR3 DNA reads TGCGCCAGCAGCTTGACCGGGACAGGGGAATACAATGAGCAGTTCTTC.

The chain has TRBV5-6 and TRBJ1-1; D is undetermined. CDR3 length: 15 residues. Germline V lookup: CDR1 SGHDT, CDR2 YYEEEE. With 2 bases removed from V and 0 bases from J, the gap between germline ends came to 11 bases. CDR3 loop: CASSFYATMNTEAFF. Here the CDR3 DNA reads TGTGCCAGCAGCTTTTATGCCACGATGAACACTGAAGCTTTCTTT.

CDR3 in amino acids: CASSFFGDSGNTIYF. CDR3 nucleotide sequence: TGCGCCAGCAGCTTCTTCGGTGACTCTGGAAACACCATATATTTT. The rearrangement joins TRBV5-1 to TRBJ1-3; D is unresolved. From germline, CDR1 is SGHRS and CDR2 YFSETQ. This CDR3 is built from 15 residues. Trimming removed 2 bases at V and 0 bases at J, with 9 bases between.

This clonotype occurred many times. The chain joins TRBV12-3 or TRBV12-4 to TRBJ2-1; 7 nucleotides align to TRBD2. The CDR3 totals 15 residues. V gave up 6 bases and J gave up 6 bases; unmatched junction bases: 11. The CDR3 coding sequence is TGTGCCAGCAGCCCCTCCGGACTAGGTAGCAATGAGCAGTTCTTC. It encodes CASSPSGLGSNEQFF.

At least ten counts were recorded for this clonotype. The chain links TRBV6-5 to TRBJ2-5, with 8 bases aligning to TRBD2. Germline V gene data show CDR1 as MNHEY and CDR2 as SVGAGI. The length of the CDR3 is 15 residues. Unmatched junction bases numbered 6, after V lost 2 bases and J lost 4 bases. The CDR3 reads CASSYGGGTRETQYF. CDR3 DNA sequence: TGTGCCAGCAGTTACGGAGGAGGGACTAGAGAGACCCAGTACTTC.

This clonotype was recorded many times. The V and J genes are TRBV12-3 or TRBV12-4 and TRBJ1-4; TRBD1 matches 8 bases. The CDR3 runs 15 residues. After removal of 3 bases from V and 5 bases from J, the junction contained 5 bases not matched to a gene. The CDR3 protein is CASSFRDRRNEKLFF. In nucleotides, the CDR3 is TGTGCCAGCAGTTTCCGGGACAGGAGGAATGAAAAACTGTTTTTT.

This sequence joins TRBV7-9 and TRBJ2-3; D is possibly TRBD1 (5 bases). Germline V lookup: CDR1 SEHNR, CDR2 FQNEAQ (reference sequence). This CDR3 has 16 residues. V was shortened by 0 bases and J by 2 bases, with 12 bases between the two germline ends. The CDR3 here is CASSLAAFGATDTQYF. In nucleotides, the CDR3 is TGTGCCAGCAGCTTAGCGGCCTTTGGGGCCACAGATACGCAGTATTTT.

Ten or more counts support this clonotype. The V call is TRBV11-2, the J call TRBJ2-7; 9 bases are a match to TRBD1. Germline V gene data show CDR1 as SGHAT and CDR2 as FQNNGV. V lost 5 bases, J lost 3 bases, and 8 bases stayed unmatched. The CDR3 is 15 amino acids. The CDR3 coding sequence is TGTGCCAGCAGCCCAGGGACAGGGAAAAGCTACGAGCAGTACTTC. Encoded protein: CASSPGTGKSYEQYF.

Only a few counts were recorded for this clonotype. The V and J genes are TRBV20-1 and TRBJ2-7; a possible D gene is TRBD1 (6 bases). Germline V gives CDR1 DFQATT, CDR2 SNEGSKA (reference sequence). This CDR3 contains 12 residues. Trimming pared 5 bases from V and 4 bases from J, leaving 12 bases between. For the CDR3, the DNA is TGCAGTGCTCCCTCCGGACAGTACGAGCAGTACTTC. The encoded protein is CSAPSGQYEQYF.

J is TRBJ2-1 and V is TRBV4-1; 8 bases align to TRBD2. The CDR3 length is 17 residues. The V segment lost 1 base and the J segment 4 bases; nucleotides outside the gene matches: 9. Germline CDR1 reads MGHRA; CDR2 reads YSYEKL. CDR3 coding DNA: TGCGCCAGCAGCCAAGCGGGGAAGGTAGCGGGGTACAATGAGCAGTTCTTC. This sequence encodes CASSQAGKVAGYNEQFF.

This chain uses TRBV10-3 with TRBJ2-3; D might be TRBD2 (7 bases). The V end was cut by 0 bases, the J end by 7 bases, with 23 bases between. The germline gives CDR1 ENHRY, CDR2 SYGVKD. The CDR3 has 18 residues. CDR3 residues: CAISESATGGSSPYTQYF. The CDR3, as DNA: TGTGCCATCAGTGAGTCCGCTACGGGGGGCTCGTCTCCTTATACGCAGTATTTT.

This clonotype appeared a few times. V and J are TRBV4-1 and TRBJ1-5; D gene unclear. The CDR3 covers 17 residues. Germline V gene lookup returns CDR1 MGHRA and CDR2 YSYEKL. V dropped 3 bases and J dropped 0 bases, with 15 bases sitting between them. CDR3 DNA sequence: TGCGCCAGCAGCCACAGACGGACGGAAGATAGCAATCAGCCCCAGCATTTT. Translating gives CASSHRRTEDSNQPQHF.

This chain connects TRBV28 to TRBJ2-4; 7 positions match TRBD2. The V and J ends lost 3 bases and 6 bases, in that order; junction bases with no gene match: 5. The CDR3 is made up of 14 amino acids. CDR1 and CDR2 from the germline V gene are MDHEN and SYDVKM. The CDR3 DNA follows: TGTGCCAGCAGTTTCGACGGGGGGTTAAACATTCAGTACTTC. This encodes CASSFDGGLNIQYF.

This clonotype was recorded at least ten times. V usage is TRBV12-3 or TRBV12-4 and J usage is TRBJ2-7; D is perhaps TRBD2 (5 bases). The V and J ends lost 3 bases and 6 bases respectively, with 15 bases between them. There are 14 residues in the CDR3. CDR3 sequence (DNA): TGTGCCAGCAGTTTTGATAGCCCTGAGGGCGAGCAGTACTTC. Translating it yields CASSFDSPEGEQYF.

The V gene is TRBV12-3 or TRBV12-4, the J gene TRBJ1-6; weak D call: TRBD1 (5 bases). CDR3 length: 15 amino acids. V was trimmed by 7 bases and J by 5 bases, leaving 15 bases between them. CDR3 sequence reads: CASKKRGGNNSPLHF. DNA of the CDR3: TGTGCCAGCAAAAAAAGGGGCGGAAATAATTCACCCCTCCACTTT.